Below, 26 T cell receptor beta chains from the same sample are listed, as sequenced in a study of CD8 T cells in Susac syndrome. RNA, at roughly 0.5 to 1 ug, was reverse transcribed with random hexamers. One entry per CDR3 protein results from TCRdb running MiXCR on the immunoSEQ multiplex PCR reads. The table lists over 140,000 distinct CDR3 sequences, approximately 95% of them singletons. What was sequenced was CD4+ T cells from PBMCs. The origin of the receptors is a human donor with Susac syndrome.

This clonotype was counted only a few times. This chain links TRBV6-1 with TRBJ2-2; D is undetermined. Trimming left V 3 bases short and J 6 bases short, with 11 bases between. From germline, CDR1 is MNHNS and CDR2 SASEGT. The CDR3 runs 14 residues. The CDR3, as DNA: TGTGCCAGCAGTGAGCACCCAGAGTCCGGGGAGCTGTTTTTT. Translation gives CASSEHPESGELFF.

V gene TRBV12-3 or TRBV12-4 combines with J gene TRBJ2-1; 9 bases agree with TRBD2. The CDR3 has 19 amino acids. V lost 5 bases and J lost 5; bases outside the gene matches: 19. CDR3 bases: TGTGCCAGCAGTCCAATTTTCCCTGGGGCGGGGGGGCGTAACAATGAGCAGTTCTTC. Amino acids: CASSPIFPGAGGRNNEQFF.

The chain joins TRBV5-4 to TRBJ2-4; TRBD2 matches at 8 bases. V shed 0 bases, J shed 12 bases, and the junction held 5 bases outside the gene matches. The CDR3 is 13 amino acids. The germline V gene has CDR1 SGHNT and CDR2 YYREEE (reference sequence). The CDR3 here is CASSLAKAGGQYF. The CDR3 bases are TGTGCCAGCAGCTTGGCCAAGGCGGGAGGTCAGTACTTC. The variable domain in full, with the rest retrieved from reference TRBV5-4 and TRBJ2-4, is ETGVTQSPTHLIKTRGQQVTLRCSSQSGHNTVSWYQQALGQGPQFIFQYYREEENGRGNFPPRFSGLQFPNYSSELNVNALELDDSALYLCASSLAKAGGQYFGAGTRLSVL.

The rearrangement joins TRBV2 to TRBJ2-2, with D hard to call. The ends were cut back, 5 bases at V and 7 bases at J, with 11 bases in the middle. The germline CDR1 and CDR2 sequences are SNHLY and FYNNEI. The CDR3 extends over 13 amino acids. CDR3 sequence: CASSKLLGGELFF. CDR3 sequence (DNA): TGTGCCAGCAGTAAGCTGCTAGGCGGGGAGCTGTTTTTT.

The genes are TRBV4-1 and TRBJ1-1; no reliable D call. Germline CDR1 and CDR2: MGHRA and YSYEKL. This CDR3 has 16 amino acids. Trimming shortened V by 1 base and J by 7 bases, and 19 bases separated the two germline ends. The CDR3 nucleotides are TGCGCCAGCAGCCAAGGATCCCTTTGGCCGCGGGGTGAAGCTTTCTTT. It specifies CASSQGSLWPRGEAFF.

The chain uses TRBV4-1 and TRBJ2-5, with 8 bases lining up with TRBD2. The CDR3 length is 16 residues. In germline, CDR1 is MGHRA, CDR2 YSYEKL. V was pared by 3 bases and J by 7 bases, with 13 bases of the junction left unmatched. The CDR3 nucleotides are TGCGCCAGCAGCCAGGTTAAGGGCGGGGGGTTCGGGACCCAGTACTTC. Translated: CASSQVKGGGFGTQYF.

V and J are TRBV20-1 and TRBJ2-2; perhaps TRBD1 as D (6 bases). V gave up 5 bases and J gave up 4 bases, with 11 bases separating them. The CDR3 runs to 13 residues. The V gene's germline CDR1 is DFQATT and CDR2 SNEGSKA (reference sequence). CDR3 DNA: TGCAGTGCTGCCTCAGGGGTCACCGGGGAGCTGTTTTTT. Encoded protein: CSAASGVTGELFF.

The J gene is TRBJ1-2, the V gene TRBV2, with D tentatively TRBD1 (5 bases). Germline values: CDR1 SNHLY, CDR2 FYNNEI. Trimming removed 3 bases from V and 8 bases from J, with 10 bases in between. The CDR3 extends over 12 amino acids. DNA for the CDR3: TGTGCCAGCAGTGACAGGGTCGCCGGCTACACCTTC. Encoded protein: CASSDRVAGYTF.

V is TRBV29-1 and J is TRBJ1-2; D unclear. The CDR3 contains 14 residues. The germline V gene encodes CDR1 SQVTM and CDR2 ANQGSEA. Trimming took off 0 bases at V and 4 bases at J, with 12 bases between the two ends. Here the CDR3 reads CSVEEVERPYGYTF. As DNA, the CDR3 is TGCAGCGTTGAAGAAGTTGAAAGACCCTATGGCTACACCTTC. Variable domain in full (rest from reference TRBV29-1 and TRBJ1-2): SAVISQKPSRDICQRGTSLTIQCQVDSQVTMMFWYRQQPGQSLTLIATANQGSEATYESGFVIDKFPISRPNLTFSTLTVSNMSPEDSSIYLCSVEEVERPYGYTFGSGTRLTVV.

The chain recombines TRBV12-3 or TRBV12-4 with TRBJ1-1, with D maybe TRBD1 (5 bases). V was clipped by 8 bases and J by 0 bases, with 16 bases between them. The CDR3 spans 15 residues. The CDR3 sequence is CASFPGRHMNTEAFF. The DNA of the CDR3 is TGTGCCAGCTTTCCGGGACGGCACATGAACACTGAAGCTTTCTTT.

Here the CDR3 DNA reads TGTGCCAGCAGCACGGTGGCGGGAGGGCCTCCCTTCGCCGGGGAGCTGTTTTTT. Translating gives CASSTVAGGPPFAGELFF. V usage is TRBV5-5 and J usage is TRBJ2-2; 9 bases agree with TRBD2. The germline gives CDR1 SGHKS, CDR2 YYEKEE (reference sequence). V was pared by 4 bases and J by 6 bases, with 16 bases of the junction left unmatched. There are 18 residues in the CDR3.

The chain links TRBV6-2 or TRBV6-3 to TRBJ2-7; perhaps D is TRBD1 or TRBD2 (7 bases each). V shed 8 bases and J shed 2 bases, with 13 bases lying between them. From germline, CDR1 is MNHEY and CDR2 SVGEGT. The CDR3 spans 13 residues. CDR3 DNA sequence: TGTGCCAGCGGCCAGGGGGGGACCTACGAGCAGTACTTC. This translates into CASGQGGTYEQYF.

This clonotype was recorded once. This chain uses TRBV30 with TRBJ1-1; no clear D gene. The CDR3 sequence is 13 residues long. CDR1 is GTSNPN and CDR2 is SVGIG in the germline V gene (reference sequence). Between the trimmed V and J ends, which lost 1 base and 1 base, there was a span of 7 bases. CDR3 loop: CAWSAGTNTEAFF. Written as DNA, the CDR3 is TGTGCCTGGAGTGCGGGAACGAACACTGAAGCTTTCTTT.

V usage is TRBV7-2 and J usage is TRBJ2-3, with 9 nucleotides matching TRBD2. The CDR3 contains 17 residues. CDR1 and CDR2 (germline): SGHTA, FQGNSA. V dropped 5 bases and J dropped 0; count of bases not matched to a gene: 9. The CDR3 spells CASSLRGSGRSTDTQYF. CDR3 nucleotides: TGTGCCAGCAGCCTGCGGGGGAGCGGGAGGAGCACAGATACGCAGTATTTT.

The chain joins TRBV7-2 to TRBJ2-1; 8 bases align to TRBD2. The V and J ends lost 4 bases and 6 bases, in that order; junction bases with no gene match: 17. Germline assignment: CDR1 SGHTA and CDR2 FQGNSA. The CDR3 loop spans 18 amino acids. CDR3: CASSSNFAGTRGGNEQFF. Here the CDR3 DNA reads TGTGCCAGCAGCTCAAACTTTGCCGGGACTAGGGGGGGCAATGAGCAGTTCTTC.

This rearrangement joins TRBV5-1 to TRBJ1-1; TRBD1 is a possible D gene (5 bases). The length of the CDR3 is 14 residues. Per the germline V gene, CDR1 is SGHRS and CDR2 is YFSETQ. Trimming cost V 0 bases and J 5 bases, with 11 bases left between them. This CDR3 reads CASSLAREMTEAFF. CDR3 DNA: TGCGCCAGCAGCTTGGCCAGGGAGATGACTGAAGCTTTCTTT. Supplemented by reference TRBV5-1 and TRBJ1-1, the full variable domain reads KAGVTQTPRYLIKTRGQQVTLSCSPISGHRSVSWYQQTPGQGLQFLFEYFSETQRNKGNFPGRFSGRQFSNSRSEMNVSTLELGDSALYLCASSLAREMTEAFFGQGTRLTVV.

This clonotype showed up just once. J is TRBJ1-5 and V is TRBV28; D unclear. The CDR3 loop spans 12 amino acids. Germline lookup yields CDR1 MDHEN and CDR2 SYDVKM. V was trimmed by 2 bases and J by 8 bases, leaving 7 bases between them. The CDR3 sequence: CASSLEGKPQHF. CDR3 nucleotide sequence: TGTGCCAGCAGTTTAGAGGGCAAGCCCCAGCATTTT.

The table lists this clonotype with a few counts. The chain combines TRBV7-2 with TRBJ2-5; 9 bases line up with TRBD1. The junction had 10 bases not matched to a gene; V was cut back by 6 bases and J by 5 bases. Germline CDR1 and CDR2: SGHTA and FQGNSA. The CDR3 spans 15 residues. The CDR3 here is CASRPGTGYAETQYF. The DNA of the CDR3 is TGTGCCAGCAGACCCGGGACAGGGTACGCGGAGACCCAGTACTTC.

V usage is TRBV29-1 and J usage is TRBJ1-1, with D maybe TRBD1 (5 bases). Germline V lookup: CDR1 SQVTM, CDR2 ANQGSEA. V lost 6 bases to trimming and J lost 0 bases, with 11 bases between them. The length of the CDR3 is 13 residues. The CDR3 bases are TGCAGCGTGGTTAAGGGGATGAACACTGAAGCTTTCTTT. Translation gives CSVVKGMNTEAFF.

The V gene is TRBV5-1, the J gene TRBJ1-3; D perhaps matches TRBD1 (5 bases). Germline CDR1 SGHRS, CDR2 YFSETQ. V lost 3 bases and J 0 bases, leaving 7 bases between the germline ends. The CDR3 loop spans 14 amino acids. CDR3 residues: CASSSGHSGNTIYF. CDR3 bases: TGCGCCAGCAGCTCCGGACACTCTGGAAACACCATATATTTT.

The chain uses TRBV9 and TRBJ2-5; D uncertain. V was pared by 0 bases and J by 5 bases, with 11 bases between. Germline V gives CDR1 SGDLS, CDR2 YYNGEE. This CDR3 contains 14 residues. CDR3 DNA sequence: TGTGCCAGCAGCGTAGCCCGGATCGGCGAGACCCAGTACTTC. The encoded protein is CASSVARIGETQYF.

This clonotype was observed a handful of times. The chain has TRBV2 and TRBJ2-7; no reliable D call. Germline assignment: CDR1 SNHLY and CDR2 FYNNEI. V lost 5 bases and J lost 2, with 7 bases in between. CDR3 size: 12 residues. In DNA form, the CDR3 reads TGTGCCAGCAGTCCAAGAACCTACGAGCAGTACTTC. Protein product: CASSPRTYEQYF.

CDR3 protein: CASSQTDLNEQFF. The CDR3 region has the DNA TGTGCCAGCAGCCAGACAGACCTTAATGAGCAGTTCTTC. This sequence joins TRBV14 and TRBJ2-1; D is perhaps TRBD1 (5 bases). Germline CDR1 reads SGHDN; CDR2 reads FVKESK. Trimming pared 3 bases from V and 7 bases from J, leaving 10 bases between. This CDR3 contains 13 residues.

The chain employs TRBV28 and TRBJ1-1; D unresolved. This CDR3 contains 11 residues. From germline, CDR1 is MDHEN and CDR2 SYDVKM. Between the trimmed V and J ends, which lost 7 bases and 10 bases, there was a span of 13 bases. CDR3 loop: CASTSRGAAFF. The CDR3 region has the DNA TGTGCCAGCACCTCCAGAGGCGCAGCTTTCTTT.

V gene TRBV20-1 combines with J gene TRBJ2-5, with TRBD1 identical over 7 bases. The CDR3 consists of 12 residues. CDR1 is DFQATT and CDR2 is SNEGSKA in the germline V gene (reference sequence). The V gene end was trimmed by 5 bases and the J gene end by 4 bases; junction bases not matched to a gene: 4. The CDR3 protein is CSAPDRSETQYF. In nucleotides, the CDR3 is TGCAGTGCTCCGGACAGGTCAGAGACCCAGTACTTC.

The chain employs TRBV4-2 and TRBJ1-5; D gene uncertain. Germline-derived CDR1 and CDR2 are LGHNA and YNFKEQ. The CDR3 is made up of 15 amino acids. V dropped 0 bases and J dropped 6 bases, with 12 bases sitting between them. For the CDR3, the DNA is TGTGCCAGCAGCCAAGATCGGACTAGAGGTCAGCCCCAGCATTTT. It specifies CASSQDRTRGQPQHF.